The T cell receptor beta chain under discussion was sequenced for a study of human T cells and chemical hapten exposure. Time point specified: patch test 1, 2 weeks after DPC sensitization. Described treatment: therapeutic diphenylcyclopropenone sensitization with weekly scalp DPC. Donors were 18 to 70-year-old alopecia patients suitable for DPC. Each CDR3 protein gets one entry after TCRdb re-called the RACE reads with MiXCR. The sample lists about 70,000 distinct CDR3 sequences; 9.8% were seen once. This CDR3 has 15 residues. V trimming: 3 bases; J trimming: 2 bases; junction bases outside the gene matches: 10. The V gene's germline CDR1 is DFQATT and CDR2 SNEGSKA (reference sequence).

Source: whole blood, taken in connection with sensitization to the hapten diphenylcyclopropenone (DPC). The gene calls are TRBV20-1 and TRBJ2-7, with 7 bases matching TRBD2. This sequence was found in a woman aged 40 to 50 with alopecia areata. Some clones in this sample may be carry-over from other donors' samples. CDR3 amino acids: CSASPRTSETYEQYF. CDR3 sequence (DNA): TGCAGTGCTAGCCCCCGAACTAGCGAAACCTACGAGCAGTACTTC.